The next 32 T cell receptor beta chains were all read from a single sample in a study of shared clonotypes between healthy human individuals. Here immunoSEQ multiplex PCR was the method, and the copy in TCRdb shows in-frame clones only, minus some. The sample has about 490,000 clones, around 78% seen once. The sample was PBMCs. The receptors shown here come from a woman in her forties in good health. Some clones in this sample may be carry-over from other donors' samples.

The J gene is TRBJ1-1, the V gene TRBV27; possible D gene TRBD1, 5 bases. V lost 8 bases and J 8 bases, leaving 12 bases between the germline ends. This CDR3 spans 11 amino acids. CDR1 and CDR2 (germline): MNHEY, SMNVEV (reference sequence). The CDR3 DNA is TGTGCCAGCCTGGGGGGATCGGAAGCTTTCTTT. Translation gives CASLGGSEAFF.

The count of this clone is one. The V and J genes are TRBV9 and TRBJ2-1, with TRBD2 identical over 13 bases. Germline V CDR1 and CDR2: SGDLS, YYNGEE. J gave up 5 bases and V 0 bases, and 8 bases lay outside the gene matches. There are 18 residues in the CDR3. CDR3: CASSVGWTSGSTHNEQFF. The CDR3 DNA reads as TGTGCCAGCAGCGTAGGTTGGACTAGCGGGAGCACCCACAATGAGCAGTTCTTC.

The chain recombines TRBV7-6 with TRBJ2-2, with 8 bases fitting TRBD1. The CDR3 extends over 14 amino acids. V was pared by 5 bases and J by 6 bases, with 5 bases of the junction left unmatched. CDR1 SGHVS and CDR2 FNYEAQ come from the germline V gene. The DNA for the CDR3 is TGTGCCAGCAGCGGCACCAGGGGGCCCGGGGAGCTGTTTTTT. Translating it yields CASSGTRGPGELFF.

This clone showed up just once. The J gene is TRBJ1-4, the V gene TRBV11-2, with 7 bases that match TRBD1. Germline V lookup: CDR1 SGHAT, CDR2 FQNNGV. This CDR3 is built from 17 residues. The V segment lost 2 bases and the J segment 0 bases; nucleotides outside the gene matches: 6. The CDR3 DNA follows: TGTGCCAGCAGCTTATCTGGGACAGAAGCAACTAATGAAAAACTGTTTTTT. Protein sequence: CASSLSGTEATNEKLFF.

The CDR3 spells CASSPGQVNQPQHF. CDR3 coding DNA: TGTGCCAGCAGTCCAGGACAGGTCAATCAGCCCCAGCATTTT. The chain has TRBV28 and TRBJ1-5, with 7 bases lining up with TRBD1. The CDR3 extends over 14 amino acids. CDR1 is MDHEN and CDR2 is SYDVKM in the germline V gene. V lost 5 bases, J lost 3 bases, and 4 bases stayed unmatched. The variable domain in full, with the rest retrieved from reference TRBV28 and TRBJ1-5, is DVKVTQSSRYLVKRTGEKVFLECVQDMDHENMFWYRQDPGLGLRLIYFSYDVKMKEKGDIPEGYSVSREKKERFSLILESASTNQTSMYLCASSPGQVNQPQHFGDGTRLSIL.

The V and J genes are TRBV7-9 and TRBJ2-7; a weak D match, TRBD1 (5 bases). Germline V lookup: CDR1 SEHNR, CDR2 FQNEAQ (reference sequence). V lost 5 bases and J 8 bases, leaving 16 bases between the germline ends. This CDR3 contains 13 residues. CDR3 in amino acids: CASSAGMPGKQYF. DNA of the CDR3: TGTGCCAGCAGCGCAGGTATGCCAGGGAAGCAGTACTTC.

The CDR3 DNA is TGTGCCTGGAGTGATAACGGACTTTATGGCTACACCTTC. This translates into CAWSDNGLYGYTF. The rearrangement joins TRBV30 to TRBJ1-2; no firm D call. The CDR3 is made up of 13 amino acids. CDR1 is GTSNPN, CDR2 SVGIG, per germline (reference sequence). V gave up 1 base and J gave up 5 bases, with 11 bases separating them.

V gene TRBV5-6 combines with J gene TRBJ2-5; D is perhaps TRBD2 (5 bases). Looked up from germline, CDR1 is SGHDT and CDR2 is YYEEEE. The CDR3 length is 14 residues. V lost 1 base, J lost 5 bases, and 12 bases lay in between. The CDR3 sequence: CASSLSGGMETQYF. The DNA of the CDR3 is TGTGCCAGCAGCTTGTCAGGAGGTATGGAGACCCAGTACTTC.

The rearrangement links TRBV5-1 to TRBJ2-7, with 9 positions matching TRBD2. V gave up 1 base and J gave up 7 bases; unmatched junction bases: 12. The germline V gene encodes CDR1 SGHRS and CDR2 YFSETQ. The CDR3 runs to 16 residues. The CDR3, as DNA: TGCGCCAGCAGCTTGCCGAGTAGCGGGAGTCGTCGGGAGCAGTACTTC. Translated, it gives CASSLPSSGSRREQYF.

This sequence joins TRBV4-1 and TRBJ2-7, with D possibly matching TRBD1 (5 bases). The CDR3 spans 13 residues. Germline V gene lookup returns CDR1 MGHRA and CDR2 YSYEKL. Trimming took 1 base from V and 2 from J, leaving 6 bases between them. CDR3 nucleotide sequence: TGCGCCAGCAGCCAAGGGACAACCTACGAGCAGTACTTC. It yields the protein CASSQGTTYEQYF.

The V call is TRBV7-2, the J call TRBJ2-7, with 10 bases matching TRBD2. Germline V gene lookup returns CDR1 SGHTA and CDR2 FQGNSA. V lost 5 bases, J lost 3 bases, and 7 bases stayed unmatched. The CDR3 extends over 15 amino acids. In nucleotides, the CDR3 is TGTGCCAGCAGCAGAGGGGTAGCGGGAGGCTACGAGCAGTACTTC. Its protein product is CASSRGVAGGYEQYF.

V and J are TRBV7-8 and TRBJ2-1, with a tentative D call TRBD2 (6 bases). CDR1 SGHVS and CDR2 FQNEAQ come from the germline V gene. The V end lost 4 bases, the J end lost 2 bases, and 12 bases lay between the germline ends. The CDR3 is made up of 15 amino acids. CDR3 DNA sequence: TGTGCCAGCAGCTGGAGGGCGGGTCCCTACAATGAGCAGTTCTTC. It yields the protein CASSWRAGPYNEQFF.

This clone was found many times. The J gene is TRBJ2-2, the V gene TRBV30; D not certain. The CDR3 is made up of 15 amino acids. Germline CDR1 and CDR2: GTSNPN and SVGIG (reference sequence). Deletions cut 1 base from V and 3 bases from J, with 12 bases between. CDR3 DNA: TGTGCCTGGAGTGCGTTCCAGGTGTACACCGGGGAGCTGTTTTTT. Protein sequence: CAWSAFQVYTGELFF.

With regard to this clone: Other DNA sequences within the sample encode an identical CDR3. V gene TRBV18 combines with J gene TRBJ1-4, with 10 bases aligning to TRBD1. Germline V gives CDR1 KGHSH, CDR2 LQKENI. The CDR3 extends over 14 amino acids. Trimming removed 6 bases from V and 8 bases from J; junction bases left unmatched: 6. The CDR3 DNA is TGTGCCAGCTCCCCCGGGACAGGGGAGGAAAAACTGTTTTTT. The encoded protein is CASSPGTGEEKLFF.

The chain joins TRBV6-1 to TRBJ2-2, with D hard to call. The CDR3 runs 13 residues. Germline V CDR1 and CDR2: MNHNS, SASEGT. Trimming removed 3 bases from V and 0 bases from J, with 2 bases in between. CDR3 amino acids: CASSDTNTGELFF. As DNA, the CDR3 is TGTGCCAGCAGTGACACGAACACCGGGGAGCTGTTTTTT.

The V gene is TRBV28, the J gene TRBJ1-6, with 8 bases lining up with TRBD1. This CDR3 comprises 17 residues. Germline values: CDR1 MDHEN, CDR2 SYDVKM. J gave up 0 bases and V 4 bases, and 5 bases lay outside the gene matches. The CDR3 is CASSSRTGSSYNSPLHF. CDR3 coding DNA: TGTGCCAGCAGTTCAAGGACAGGGAGCTCCTATAATTCACCCCTCCACTTT.

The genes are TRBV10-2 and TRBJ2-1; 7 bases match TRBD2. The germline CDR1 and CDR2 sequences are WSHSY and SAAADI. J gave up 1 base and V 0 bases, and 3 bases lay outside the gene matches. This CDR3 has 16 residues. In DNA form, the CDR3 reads TGCGCCAGCAGTGAGTCTCGCGGGAGTTCCTACAATGAGCAGTTCTTC. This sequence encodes CASSESRGSSYNEQFF.

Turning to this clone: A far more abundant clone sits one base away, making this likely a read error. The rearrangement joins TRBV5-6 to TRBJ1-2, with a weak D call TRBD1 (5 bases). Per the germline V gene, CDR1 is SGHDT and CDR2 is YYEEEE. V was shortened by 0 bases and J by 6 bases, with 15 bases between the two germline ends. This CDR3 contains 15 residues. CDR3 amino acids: CASSLADSYHHGYTF. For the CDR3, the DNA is TGTGCCAGCAGCTTGGCCGACAGTTACCACCATGGCTACACCTTC.

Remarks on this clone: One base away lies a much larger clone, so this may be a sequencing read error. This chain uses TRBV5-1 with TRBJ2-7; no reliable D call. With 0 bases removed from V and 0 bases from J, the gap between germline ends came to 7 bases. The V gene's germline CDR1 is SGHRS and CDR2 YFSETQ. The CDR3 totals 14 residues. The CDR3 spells CASSLETPSYEQYF. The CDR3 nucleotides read TGCGCCAGCAGCTTGGAGACGCCCTCCTACGAGCAGTACTTC. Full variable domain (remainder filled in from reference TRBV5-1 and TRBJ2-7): KAGVTQTPRYLIKTRGQQVTLSCSPISGHRSVSWYQQTPGQGLQFLFEYFSETQRNKGNFPGRFSGRQFSNSRSEMNVSTLELGDSALYLCASSLETPSYEQYFGPGTRLTVT.

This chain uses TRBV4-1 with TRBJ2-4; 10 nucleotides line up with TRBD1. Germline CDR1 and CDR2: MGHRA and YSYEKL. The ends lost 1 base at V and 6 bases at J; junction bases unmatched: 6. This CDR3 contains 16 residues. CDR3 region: CASSQAARDRGNIQYF. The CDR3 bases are TGCGCCAGCAGCCAAGCGGCTCGGGACAGGGGAAACATTCAGTACTTC.

The CDR3, as DNA: TGCGCCAGCAGCCATCTGACAGGGAGGGGGGAAGAGACCCAGTACTTC. This gives the protein CASSHLTGRGEETQYF. The chain joins TRBV5-1 to TRBJ2-5; D may correspond to TRBD1 or TRBD2 (7 bases each). Trimming cost V 4 bases and J 3 bases, with 19 bases left between them. This CDR3 has 16 amino acids. The V gene's germline CDR1 is SGHRS and CDR2 YFSETQ.

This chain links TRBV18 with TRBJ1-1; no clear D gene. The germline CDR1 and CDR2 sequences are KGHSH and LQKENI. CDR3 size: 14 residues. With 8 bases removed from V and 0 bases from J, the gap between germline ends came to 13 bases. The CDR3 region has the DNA TGTGCCAGCACCTCGGGTTTCATGAACACTGAAGCTTTCTTT. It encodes CASTSGFMNTEAFF.

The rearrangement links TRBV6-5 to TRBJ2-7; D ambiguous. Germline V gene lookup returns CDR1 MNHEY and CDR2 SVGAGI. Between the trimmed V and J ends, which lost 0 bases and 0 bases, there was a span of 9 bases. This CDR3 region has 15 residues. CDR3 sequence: CASSYSSAFSYEQYF. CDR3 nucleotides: TGTGCCAGCAGTTACTCTTCGGCCTTCTCCTACGAGCAGTACTTC.

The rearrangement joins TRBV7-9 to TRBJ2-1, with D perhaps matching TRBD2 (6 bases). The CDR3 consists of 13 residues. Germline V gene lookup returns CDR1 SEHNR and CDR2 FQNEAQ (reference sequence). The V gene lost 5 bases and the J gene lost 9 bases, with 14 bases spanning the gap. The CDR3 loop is CASSSRLVAEQFF. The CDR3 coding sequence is TGTGCCAGCAGCAGCCGACTAGTGGCTGAGCAGTTCTTC.

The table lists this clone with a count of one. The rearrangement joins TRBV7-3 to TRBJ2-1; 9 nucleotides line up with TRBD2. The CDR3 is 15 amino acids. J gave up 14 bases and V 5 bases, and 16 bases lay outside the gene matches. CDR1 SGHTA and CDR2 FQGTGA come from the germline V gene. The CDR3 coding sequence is TGTGCCAGCAGCCTCGCTCATGGCGGGAGGGCCCCGGAGTTCTTC. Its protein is CASSLAHGGRAPEFF.

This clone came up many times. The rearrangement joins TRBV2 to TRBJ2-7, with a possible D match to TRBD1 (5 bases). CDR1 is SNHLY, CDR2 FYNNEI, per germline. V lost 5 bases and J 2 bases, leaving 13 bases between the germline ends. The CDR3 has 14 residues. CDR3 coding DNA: TGTGCCAGCAGTTCCGACAGTGGGGCCTACGAGCAGTACTTC. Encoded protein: CASSSDSGAYEQYF. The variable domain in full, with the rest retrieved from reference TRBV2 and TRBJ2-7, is EPEVTQTPSHQVTQMGQEVILRCVPISNHLYFYWYRQILGQKVEFLVSFYNNEISEKSEIFDDQFSVERPDGSNFTLKIRSTKLEDSAMYFCASSSDSGAYEQYFGPGTRLTVT.

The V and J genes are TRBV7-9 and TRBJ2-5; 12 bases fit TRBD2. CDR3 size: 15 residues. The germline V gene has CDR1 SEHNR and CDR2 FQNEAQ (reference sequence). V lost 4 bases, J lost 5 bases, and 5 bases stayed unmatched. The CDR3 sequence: CASSSGTSGSETQYF. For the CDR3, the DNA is TGTGCCAGCAGCTCCGGGACTAGCGGGTCGGAGACCCAGTACTTC.

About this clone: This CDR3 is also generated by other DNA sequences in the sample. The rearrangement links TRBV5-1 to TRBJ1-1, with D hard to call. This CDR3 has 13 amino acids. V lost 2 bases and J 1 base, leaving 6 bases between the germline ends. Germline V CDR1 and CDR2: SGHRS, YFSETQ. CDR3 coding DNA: TGCGCCAGCAGCTTCTCGGAGAACACTGAAGCTTTCTTT. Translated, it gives CASSFSENTEAFF.

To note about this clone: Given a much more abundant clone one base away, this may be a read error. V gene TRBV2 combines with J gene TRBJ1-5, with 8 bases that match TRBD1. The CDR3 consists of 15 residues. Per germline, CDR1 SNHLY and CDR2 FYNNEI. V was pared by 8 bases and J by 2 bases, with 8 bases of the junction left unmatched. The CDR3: CASGDGQGGNQPQHF. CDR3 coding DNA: TGTGCCAGCGGCGATGGACAGGGAGGCAATCAGCCCCAGCATTTT.

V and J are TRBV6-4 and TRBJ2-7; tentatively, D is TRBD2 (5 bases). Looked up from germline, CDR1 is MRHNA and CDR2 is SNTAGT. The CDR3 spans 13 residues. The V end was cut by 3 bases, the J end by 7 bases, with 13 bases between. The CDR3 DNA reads TGTGCCAGCAGTGAGGAGGCATCGGGGGAGCAGTACTTC. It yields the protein CASSEEASGEQYF.

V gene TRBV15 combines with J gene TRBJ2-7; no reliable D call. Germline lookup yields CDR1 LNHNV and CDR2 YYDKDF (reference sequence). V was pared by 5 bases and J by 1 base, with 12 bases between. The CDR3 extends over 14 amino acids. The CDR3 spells CATSYRHDSYEQYF. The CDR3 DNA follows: TGTGCCACCAGCTACCGACACGATTCCTACGAGCAGTACTTC.

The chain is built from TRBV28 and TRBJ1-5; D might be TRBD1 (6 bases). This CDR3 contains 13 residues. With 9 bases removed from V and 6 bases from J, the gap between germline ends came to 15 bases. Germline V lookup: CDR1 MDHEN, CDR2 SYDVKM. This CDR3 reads CASVGGLGQPQHF. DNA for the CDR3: TGTGCCAGTGTGGGGGGGCTCGGTCAGCCCCAGCATTTT.